Listed here are 21 T cell receptor beta chains from one sample, sequenced in a study of spatial heterogeneity in lung cancer. TCRdb used MiXCR to reprocess the 5' RACE reads, holding one entry per CDR3 protein. The table shows approximately 38,000 distinct CDR3 sequences, with under 7% occurring only once. Time point meaning: sample taken at primary tumor resection. Whole RNA, isolated from tumor, nontumor lung or frozen PBMC, was sequenced without prior sorting. Sample: PBMCs, taken at surgery. Source of these receptors: a male donor with early-stage non-small cell lung cancer.

The chain employs TRBV7-2 and TRBJ2-2, with D possibly TRBD2 on 7 matching bases. Germline CDR1 SGHTA, CDR2 FQGNSA. Deletions cut 8 bases from V and 4 bases from J, with 23 bases between. The CDR3 sequence is 17 residues long. The CDR3 DNA follows: TGTGCCAGCTTTTTGGGGAAATGGGGGGGCGGCACCGGGGAGCTGTTTTTT. It translates to CASFLGKWGGGTGELFF.

This clonotype was recorded many times. The rearrangement links TRBV12-3 or TRBV12-4 to TRBJ2-2; 9 positions match TRBD2. The V and J ends lost 2 bases and 2 bases, in that order; junction bases with no gene match: 3. The CDR3 totals 16 residues. CDR3 sequence reads: CASSLQRGANTGELFF. CDR3 in DNA: TGTGCCAGCAGTTTACAGCGGGGGGCCAACACCGGGGAGCTGTTTTTT.

This clonotype was observed at least ten times. The rearrangement links TRBV3-1 to TRBJ2-1; a weak D match, TRBD2 (6 bases). The CDR3 is 15 amino acids. The V end was cut by 4 bases, the J end by 9 bases, with 19 bases between. CDR1 LGHDT and CDR2 YNNKEL come from the germline V gene (reference sequence). In DNA form, the CDR3 reads TGTGCCAGCAGCCCTAGACTAGAGCAGGGTCCTGAGCAGTTCTTC. It codes for CASSPRLEQGPEQFF.

V and J are TRBV24-1 and TRBJ2-3, with a possible D match to TRBD2 (5 bases). V was trimmed by 3 bases and J by 3 bases, leaving 12 bases between them. CDR1 and CDR2 from the germline V gene are KGHDR and SFDVKD. This CDR3 region has 15 residues. The CDR3 sequence: CATSDPGGWTDTQYF. The CDR3 region has the DNA TGTGCCACCAGTGATCCCGGAGGCTGGACAGATACGCAGTATTTT.

J is TRBJ2-4 and V is TRBV13; tentative D call: TRBD1 (5 bases). V shed 0 bases and J shed 3 bases, with 12 bases lying between them. CDR3 size: 16 residues. The germline CDR1 and CDR2 sequences are PRHDT and FYEKMQ (reference sequence). The DNA of the CDR3 is TGTGCCAGCAGCTTAGGCTGGACAAGAGGCAAAAACATTCAGTACTTC. It translates to CASSLGWTRGKNIQYF.

This clonotype was found many times. The chain links TRBV20-1 to TRBJ2-7; 10 bases match TRBD1. The germline V gene has CDR1 DFQATT and CDR2 SNEGSKA (reference sequence). V lost 7 bases and J lost 5; bases outside the gene matches: 8. This CDR3 is built from 13 residues. In DNA form, the CDR3 reads TGCAGTGTGCCGGGACAGGGGCGGAACGAGCAGTACTTC. This encodes CSVPGQGRNEQYF.

V is TRBV12-3 or TRBV12-4 and J is TRBJ2-3; possibly TRBD2 for D (5 bases). Deletions cut 5 bases from V and 2 bases from J, with 8 bases between. The CDR3 is 13 amino acids. The CDR3 DNA is TGTGCCAGCAGTACGGACTTCACAGATACGCAGTATTTT. The encoded protein is CASSTDFTDTQYF.

The chain has TRBV19 and TRBJ2-7, with D possibly TRBD1 on 6 matching bases. Deletions cut 5 bases from V and 2 bases from J, with 13 bases between. Germline V gene sequence: CDR1 LNHDA, CDR2 SQIVND (reference sequence). This CDR3 comprises 14 residues. The CDR3 spells CASSRNRETYEQYF. In DNA form, the CDR3 reads TGTGCCAGTAGTCGAAACAGGGAAACCTACGAGCAGTACTTC.

The table lists this clonotype with a few counts. This sequence joins TRBV7-9 and TRBJ1-1; no clear D. The CDR3 runs 14 residues. Germline CDR1 reads SEHNR; CDR2 reads FQNEAQ (reference sequence). The germline V and J ends were trimmed by 2 bases and 5 bases, with 12 bases remaining between them. CDR3 region: CASSLSSTRTEAFF. The CDR3 nucleotides read TGTGCCAGCAGCTTATCCTCAACGAGGACTGAAGCTTTCTTT. The variable domain in full, completed from reference TRBV7-9 and TRBJ1-1, reads DTGVSQNPRHKITKRGQNVTFRCDPISEHNRLYWYRQTLGQGPEFLTYFQNEAQLEKSRLLSDRFSAERPKGSFSTLEIQRTEQGDSAMYLCASSLSSTRTEAFFGQGTRLTVV.

The rearrangement joins TRBV28 to TRBJ1-2; no clear D gene. The CDR3 is made up of 13 amino acids. Looked up from germline, CDR1 is MDHEN and CDR2 is SYDVKM. The V end was cut by 6 bases, the J end by 6 bases, with 14 bases between. In DNA, the CDR3 is TGTGCCAGCAGCAAAGAGTCGGGAAATGGCTACACCTTC. It specifies CASSKESGNGYTF.

By share, this clonotype ranks as medium-sized. The chain carries TRBV7-2 and TRBJ2-5; 8 bases map to TRBD1. CDR1 and CDR2 from the germline V gene are SGHTA and FQGNSA. This CDR3 region has 16 residues. Trimming took 0 bases from V and 4 from J; bases not matched to a gene: 7. The CDR3 nucleotides read TGTGCCAGCAGCTTAGCGGCAGGGGGCGGAGGAGAGACCCAGTACTTC. This encodes CASSLAAGGGGETQYF.

Many counts were recorded for this clonotype. A read error may account for a junction end that differs from germline. The chain links TRBV7-2 to TRBJ2-1; D is possibly TRBD2 (7 bases). Germline V gene data show CDR1 as SGHTA and CDR2 as FQGNSA. There are 13 residues in the CDR3. DNA of the CDR3: TGTGCCAGCAGCTCCCTGGCGGGGGCCCCTCTCGTCTTC. This codes for CASSSLAGAPLVF.

This clonotype appeared many times. The V gene is TRBV6-5, the J gene TRBJ1-5, with D perhaps matching TRBD1 (5 bases). The CDR3 runs to 15 residues. V lost 7 bases to trimming and J lost 4 bases, with 17 bases between them. Germline V CDR1 and CDR2: MNHEY, SVGAGI. Here the CDR3 DNA reads TGTGCCAGCAAAACCGGGACGGGGATAAATCAGCCCCAGCATTTT. This codes for CASKTGTGINQPQHF.

The chain joins TRBV20-1 to TRBJ1-3; possibly TRBD1 for D (5 bases). The CDR3 is made up of 13 amino acids. V lost 3 bases and J 9 bases, leaving 15 bases between the germline ends. From germline, CDR1 is DFQATT and CDR2 SNEGSKA (reference sequence). CDR3: CSARGDRVSTIYF. The CDR3, as DNA: TGCAGTGCTAGGGGGGACCGCGTTAGCACCATATATTTT.

This clonotype was recorded many times. The V call is TRBV2, the J call TRBJ2-2; no reliable D call. The germline CDR1 and CDR2 sequences are SNHLY and FYNNEI. V dropped 5 bases and J dropped 6 bases, with 19 bases sitting between them. The CDR3 is 16 amino acids. The CDR3 nucleotides read TGTGCCAGCAGTCTTTCGGGCCTCTCAAGGGCCGGGGAGCTGTTTTTT. This codes for CASSLSGLSRAGELFF.

Concerning this clonotype itself: A much larger clone differs by one base, so this may be a read error. J is TRBJ2-7 and V is TRBV7-9; tentative D call: TRBD1 (6 bases). V gave up 1 base and J gave up 0 bases, with 7 bases separating them. The CDR3 consists of 14 residues. Per the germline V gene, CDR1 is SEHNR and CDR2 is FQNEAQ (reference sequence). Here the CDR3 DNA reads TGTGCCAGCAGCTTAGAGGACAGCTCCTACGAGCAGTACTTC. Translated, it gives CASSLEDSSYEQYF.

This clonotype occurred a few times. The V and J genes are TRBV12-5 and TRBJ1-5; TRBD1 matches 12 bases. This CDR3 has 21 amino acids. V gave up 0 bases and J gave up 1 base; unmatched junction bases: 13. Germline V gene data show CDR1 as LGHNT and CDR2 as FRNRAP. In DNA, the CDR3 is TGTGCTAGTGGTTTGGTCCGTGACGGGACAGGGGGCGCTGGGAGCAATCAGCCCCAGCATTTT. Protein: CASGLVRDGTGGAGSNQPQHF. The full variable domain, in which reference TRBV12-5 and TRBJ1-5 provide the parts outside the CDR3, is DARVTQTPRHKVTEMGQEVTMRCQPILGHNTVFWYRQTMMQGLELLAYFRNRAPLDDSGMPKDRFSAEMPDATLATLKIQPSEPRDSAVYFCASGLVRDGTGGAGSNQPQHFGDGTRLSIL.

This clonotype was observed many times. The chain combines TRBV20-1 with TRBJ2-7; 7 bases are a match to TRBD2. The V gene's germline CDR1 is DFQATT and CDR2 SNEGSKA (reference sequence). CDR3 size: 15 residues. V lost 3 bases to trimming and J lost 1 base; unmatched junction nucleotides: 9. CDR3 sequence reads: CSARNPAGPSYEQYF. The CDR3 bases are TGCAGTGCTAGGAACCCAGCGGGGCCTTCCTACGAGCAGTACTTC.

Ten or more counts support this clonotype. The rearrangement joins TRBV6-2 or TRBV6-3 to TRBJ1-5; 7 nucleotides align to TRBD1. Losses at the gene ends were 5 bases for V and 0 bases for J; bases not matched to a gene: 4. CDR1 is MNHEY, CDR2 SVGEGT, per germline. The CDR3 is 15 residues long. The CDR3 spells CASSPGQYSNQPQHF. CDR3 sequence (DNA): TGTGCCAGCAGTCCGGGACAGTATAGCAATCAGCCCCAGCATTTT.

The table lists this clonotype with many counts. The genes are TRBV4-1 and TRBJ1-4; no firm D call. This CDR3 is built from 16 residues. Looked up from germline, CDR1 is MGHRA and CDR2 is YSYEKL. Trimming took off 5 bases at V and 0 bases at J, with 13 bases between the two ends. The CDR3 here is CASSGTLTATNEKLFF. The CDR3 DNA reads TGCGCCAGCAGCGGAACTTTGACTGCAACTAATGAAAAACTGTTTTTT.

This clonotype was detected many times. The chain combines TRBV5-1 with TRBJ2-7; 7 nucleotides line up with TRBD2. The germline V gene has CDR1 SGHRS and CDR2 YFSETQ. This CDR3 region has 16 residues. The J segment lost 0 bases and the V segment lost 4 bases, leaving 10 bases of the junction unmatched. The CDR3 region is CASSLSGRGFSYEQYF. The CDR3 nucleotides read TGCGCCAGCAGCCTCAGTGGGCGGGGGTTCTCCTACGAGCAGTACTTC. The variable domain in full, completed from reference TRBV5-1 and TRBJ2-7, reads KAGVTQTPRYLIKTRGQQVTLSCSPISGHRSVSWYQQTPGQGLQFLFEYFSETQRNKGNFPGRFSGRQFSNSRSEMNVSTLELGDSALYLCASSLSGRGFSYEQYFGPGTRLTVT.